This T cell receptor (beta chain) derives from a study of shared clonotypes between healthy human individuals. The table came from immunoSEQ multiplex PCR; TCRdb's copy has only in-frame clones and leaves some out. The table records roughly 2.5 million clones, around nine tenths of them present only once. CDR1 and CDR2 (germline): SGDLS, YYNGEE. This CDR3 is built from 19 residues. V lost 1 base, J lost 1 base, and 13 bases stayed unmatched. Sequencing was performed on naive CD4+ T cells sorted from blood. Regarding subset: CD45RA+ positively selected. The chain recombines TRBV9 with TRBJ2-5; 10 bases align to TRBD2. The sequence came from a man aged 18 to 30 in good health. CDR3 sequence (DNA): TGTGCCAGCAGCGTATCGGCTCGTTCTAGCGGGGGCCCCCAAGAGACCCAGTACTTC. It yields the protein CASSVSARSSGGPQETQYF.